One sample yielded the 21 T cell receptor beta chains listed below, sequenced in a study of patients and donors after allogeneic stem cell transplantation. TCRdb processed the RT-PCR reads anew with MiXCR; each CDR3 protein has one entry. This table has roughly 940,000 distinct CDR3 sequences, roughly 17% appearing once. Sequenced material: blood, either unsorted or a sorted T cell fraction (not recorded which). These receptor sequences come from a human donor who was either an allogeneic HSCT recipient or a stem cell or donor lymphocyte infusion donor (not recorded which). It is not recorded whose cells these are; they may come from a transplant donor.

In its sample, this clonotype was seen a few times. J is TRBJ1-2 and V is TRBV5-1; tentatively, D is TRBD1 (6 bases). CDR1 and CDR2 from the germline V gene are SGHRS and YFSETQ. V was trimmed by 4 bases and J by 4 bases, leaving 11 bases between them. The CDR3 loop spans 13 amino acids. The CDR3 nucleotides read TGCGCCAGCAGCCCCGGGACAACCTATGGCTACACCTTC. Protein sequence: CASSPGTTYGYTF.

The V and J genes are TRBV5-1 and TRBJ2-2; possibly TRBD2 for D (7 bases). This CDR3 is built from 18 residues. Per the germline V gene, CDR1 is SGHRS and CDR2 is YFSETQ. Deletions cut 3 bases from V and 2 bases from J, with 20 bases between. The DNA of the CDR3 is TGCGCCAGCAGCTCAAAAGCGGGGACAATAGGAAACACCGGGGAGCTGTTTTTT. Protein: CASSSKAGTIGNTGELFF.

This clonotype was counted between two and nine times. The genes are TRBV6-5 and TRBJ2-7; no clear D. The germline gives CDR1 MNHEY, CDR2 SVGAGI. V lost 4 bases to trimming and J lost 1 base, with 14 bases between them. The CDR3 covers 15 residues. DNA of the CDR3: TGTGCCAGCAGTTTGGCCCCGGACGGTTCCTACGAGCAGTACTTC. Translated, it gives CASSLAPDGSYEQYF.

The rearrangement links TRBV2 to TRBJ2-5, with a tentative D call TRBD1 (6 bases). Trimming removed 7 bases from V and 0 bases from J, with 12 bases in between. Germline CDR1 is SNHLY and CDR2 is FYNNEI. The CDR3 is 14 residues long. The CDR3 is CASKPGVYQETQYF. DNA of the CDR3: TGTGCCAGCAAACCAGGGGTTTACCAAGAGACCCAGTACTTC.

This clonotype was seen a handful of times. The chain employs TRBV11-2 and TRBJ1-1; D uncertain. This CDR3 region has 14 residues. V lost 1 base to trimming and J lost 1 base, with 7 bases between them. Germline CDR1 is SGHAT and CDR2 is FQNNGV. CDR3 sequence: CASSLVVGNTEAFF. The CDR3 nucleotides read TGTGCCAGCAGCTTAGTGGTGGGGAACACTGAAGCTTTCTTT.

This clonotype was found a few times. The V gene is TRBV20-1, the J gene TRBJ2-3; TRBD2 matches at 8 bases. CDR1 and CDR2 (germline): DFQATT, SNEGSKA (reference sequence). The CDR3 loop spans 16 amino acids. The ends lost 0 bases at V and 4 bases at J; junction bases unmatched: 9. The CDR3 spells CSARDLSGGPADTQYF. The CDR3 DNA is TGCAGTGCTAGAGATCTATCGGGGGGGCCGGCAGATACGCAGTATTTT.

The chain joins TRBV24-1 to TRBJ2-7, with 8 positions matching TRBD2. Trimming removed 4 bases from V and 1 base from J; junction bases left unmatched: 8. Germline values: CDR1 KGHDR, CDR2 SFDVKD. The CDR3 has 16 amino acids. The CDR3 here is CATSEASRGASYEQYF. The DNA for the CDR3 is TGTGCCACCAGTGAGGCTTCGCGGGGGGCGTCCTACGAGCAGTACTTC.

The table lists this clonotype with a few counts. J is TRBJ2-1 and V is TRBV5-8; TRBD2 might be the D (6 bases). The germline V gene has CDR1 SGHTS and CDR2 YDEGEE. Between the trimmed V and J ends, which lost 0 bases and 5 bases, there was a span of 9 bases. The CDR3 is 14 residues long. In DNA form, the CDR3 reads TGTGCCAGCAGCTTGGCCTGGGGGGACAATGAGCAGTTCTTC. It specifies CASSLAWGDNEQFF.

The V gene is TRBV20-1, the J gene TRBJ2-5; TRBD2 agrees at 9 bases. V dropped 0 bases and J dropped 5; count of bases not matched to a gene: 7. Germline V lookup: CDR1 DFQATT, CDR2 SNEGSKA (reference sequence). The CDR3 covers 15 residues. CDR3 sequence (DNA): TGCAGTGCTAGAGAGGTAGCGGGAGTTGGGGAGACCCAGTACTTC. This sequence encodes CSAREVAGVGETQYF.

The rearrangement joins TRBV24-1 to TRBJ2-5; 8 bases are a match to TRBD2. The J segment lost 5 bases and the V segment lost 5 bases, leaving 9 bases of the junction unmatched. There are 15 residues in the CDR3. The V gene's germline CDR1 is KGHDR and CDR2 SFDVKD. CDR3 sequence reads: CATSGVSGSYETQYF. CDR3 bases: TGTGCCACCAGTGGGGTCAGCGGGAGTTATGAGACCCAGTACTTC.

The chain has TRBV24-1 and TRBJ1-3; 9 bases are a match to TRBD1. With 6 bases clipped from V and 0 bases from J, the junction kept 5 bases outside the gene matches. CDR1 is KGHDR, CDR2 SFDVKD, per germline. The CDR3 totals 16 residues. The CDR3 loop reads CATSSGQGVSGNTIYF. The CDR3, as DNA: TGTGCCACCAGTTCGGGACAGGGAGTCTCTGGAAACACCATATATTTT.

This clonotype was seen repeatedly, ten times or more. The DNA of the CDR3 is TGTGCCAGCAGTTTTGACTACCTCTACGAGCAGTACTTC. Translating it yields CASSFDYLYEQYF. The chain employs TRBV12-3 or TRBV12-4 and TRBJ2-7; weak D call: TRBD2 (5 bases). V was cut by 3 bases and J by 3 bases, with 9 bases left in between. The CDR3 totals 13 residues.

The chain recombines TRBV6-5 with TRBJ2-3; no reliable D call. CDR1 and CDR2 (germline): MNHEY, SVGAGI. The CDR3 runs 12 residues. CDR3 DNA: TGTGCGGTGGGTGGGGTGGCAGATACGCAGTATTTT. This codes for CAVGGVADTQYF.

This clonotype showed up just a few times. J is TRBJ2-2 and V is TRBV6-1, with TRBD2 matching 8 bases. The CDR3 loop spans 16 amino acids. V lost 6 bases, J lost 2 bases, and 8 bases stayed unmatched. From germline, CDR1 is MNHNS and CDR2 SASEGT. The CDR3 nucleotides are TGTGCCAGCAGCCCCCCCAGCGGGGGTAACACCGGGGAGCTGTTTTTT. This encodes CASSPPSGGNTGELFF.

The table lists this clonotype with a few counts. The rearrangement uses TRBV4-3 and TRBJ2-3; 9 nucleotides agree with TRBD2. The trim removed 4 bases at V and 4 bases at J, leaving 12 bases unmatched. This CDR3 has 17 amino acids. Germline CDR1 reads LGHNA; CDR2 reads YSLEER. CDR3 region: CASSPRAAGGASDTQYF. The DNA for the CDR3 is TGCGCCAGCAGCCCAAGAGCAGCGGGGGGCGCTTCAGATACGCAGTATTTT.

The chain carries TRBV5-4 and TRBJ2-5; no clear D. Looked up from germline, CDR1 is SGHNT and CDR2 is YYREEE (reference sequence). The CDR3 totals 16 residues. The V end was cut by 2 bases, the J end by 0 bases, with 14 bases between. CDR3 in DNA: TGTGCCAGCAGCTTTGCAGTCTCCTGGTACCAAGAGACCCAGTACTTC. Translated, it gives CASSFAVSWYQETQYF.

The chain employs TRBV5-6 and TRBJ1-1; D is possibly TRBD1 (6 bases). The length of the CDR3 is 17 residues. Germline CDR1 reads SGHDT; CDR2 reads YYEEEE. Trimming pared 3 bases from V and 0 bases from J, leaving 18 bases between. The CDR3 coding sequence is TGTGCCAGCAGCTATTTATACAGACAGGTAATGAACACTGAAGCTTTCTTT. Translated: CASSYLYRQVMNTEAFF. The full variable domain, rest sourced from reference TRBV5-6 and TRBJ1-1, is DAGVTQSPTHLIKTRGQQVTLRCSPKSGHDTVSWYQQALGQGPQFIFQYYEEEERQRGNFPDRFSGHQFPNYSSELNVNALLLGDSALYLCASSYLYRQVMNTEAFFGQGTRLTVV.

This chain connects TRBV7-6 to TRBJ2-7, with D possibly matching TRBD2 (5 bases). The germline V gene encodes CDR1 SGHVS and CDR2 FNYEAQ. V lost 5 bases and J 3 bases, leaving 11 bases between the germline ends. The CDR3 runs to 13 residues. CDR3 nucleotide sequence: TGTGCCAGCAGCCCCCGACTATTCTACGAGCAGTACTTC. Residues: CASSPRLFYEQYF.

V gene TRBV9 combines with J gene TRBJ1-1; D is undetermined. The CDR3 runs to 12 residues. The V gene lost 4 bases and the J gene lost 6 bases, with 10 bases spanning the gap. CDR1 is SGDLS and CDR2 is YYNGEE in the germline V gene. In nucleotides, the CDR3 is TGTGCCAGCAGCAGACTAGAGGCTGAAGCTTTCTTT. This translates into CASSRLEAEAFF.

The rearrangement links TRBV10-3 to TRBJ1-4; perhaps TRBD1 as D (6 bases). The CDR3 runs 15 residues. Germline V gives CDR1 ENHRY, CDR2 SYGVKD. V was trimmed by 6 bases and J by 3 bases, leaving 14 bases between them. CDR3 in amino acids: CAISITGSSNEKLFF. The CDR3 DNA follows: TGTGCCATCAGCATAACAGGGAGCTCTAATGAAAAACTGTTTTTT.

The chain recombines TRBV5-1 with TRBJ2-1; 9 bases map to TRBD1. The CDR3 is 15 residues long. Germline V CDR1 and CDR2: SGHRS, YFSETQ. V dropped 4 bases and J dropped 6; count of bases not matched to a gene: 8. CDR3 amino acids: CASSLDRGKLNEQFF. The DNA for the CDR3 is TGCGCCAGCAGCCTGGACAGGGGAAAACTCAATGAGCAGTTCTTC.